The 8 T cell receptor beta chains presented below share a single source sample, sequenced in a study of T cell changes during pregnancy in multiple sclerosis (dated by TCRdb to between 2018 and 2021). To prepare the library, the immunoSEQ multiplex PCR assay was applied. TCRdb carries this immuneACCESS record with in-frame sequences only. Its versions omit some clonotypes, under half of them owing to an unresolved V gene in the studies checked, with the rest unexplained. The sample contains about 48,000 clones, approximately 95% of them found a single time. The top ten clones comprise 0.4% to 0.6% of the sample. The material was CD4+ T cells from peripheral blood mononuclear cells, obtained in the first trimester of pregnancy. The origin of the receptors is a female donor with multiple sclerosis, enrolled in a pregnancy study.

The CDR3: CSVANRVGTEAFF. DNA of the CDR3: TGCAGCGTTGCAAACAGGGTTGGAACTGAAGCTTTCTTT. The chain has TRBV29-1 and TRBJ1-1; D is perhaps TRBD1 (6 bases). V dropped 4 bases and J dropped 5 bases, with 14 bases sitting between them. Germline loops: CDR1 SQVTM, CDR2 ANQGSEA. The CDR3 sequence is 13 residues long.

The genes are TRBV6-1 and TRBJ2-2, with D possibly TRBD1 on 5 matching bases. The V gene lost 1 base and the J gene lost 6 bases, with 15 bases spanning the gap. Germline V lookup: CDR1 MNHNS, CDR2 SASEGT. This CDR3 is built from 16 residues. This CDR3 reads CASSEVPAGYPGELFF. The DNA for the CDR3 is TGTGCCAGCAGTGAAGTCCCGGCAGGGTATCCCGGGGAGCTGTTTTTT.

The chain couples TRBV7-2 to TRBJ2-3; 8 bases line up with TRBD2. After removal of 1 base from V and 2 bases from J, the junction contained 11 bases not matched to a gene. Germline CDR1 and CDR2: SGHTA and FQGNSA. The CDR3 sequence is 18 residues long. CDR3 sequence (DNA): TGTGCCAGCAGCTTAGAGTGGCGGGGGGCCGGCACCACAGATACGCAGTATTTT. Translation gives CASSLEWRGAGTTDTQYF.

V gene TRBV7-3 combines with J gene TRBJ2-1, with 11 nucleotides matching TRBD2. The CDR3 runs to 17 residues. Trimming removed 5 bases from V and 2 bases from J; junction bases left unmatched: 8. Germline CDR1 reads SGHTA; CDR2 reads FQGTGA. In nucleotides, the CDR3 is TGTGCCAGCAGCGCTATAGCGGGGGGGCTACCCTACAATGAGCAGTTCTTC. Amino acids: CASSAIAGGLPYNEQFF.

This chain links TRBV2 with TRBJ2-3; TRBD2 might be the D (7 bases). There are 14 residues in the CDR3. V shed 9 bases and J shed 2 bases, with 15 bases lying between them. Germline-derived CDR1 and CDR2 are SNHLY and FYNNEI. CDR3 DNA: TGTGCCAGGTCGCGGGGGCCGGACACAGATACGCAGTATTTT. It codes for CARSRGPDTDTQYF.

V usage is TRBV11-3 and J usage is TRBJ2-1, with D tentatively TRBD1 (6 bases). Germline V lookup: CDR1 SGHNT, CDR2 YENEEA. This CDR3 contains 16 residues. V was cut by 5 bases and J by 0 bases, with 14 bases left in between. The CDR3 here is CASSPALGASYNEQFF. In DNA, the CDR3 is TGTGCCAGCAGCCCAGCTCTGGGGGCCTCCTACAATGAGCAGTTCTTC.

The chain recombines TRBV6-4 with TRBJ2-1; D not certain. Trimming removed 5 bases from V and 7 bases from J, with 12 bases in between. Germline CDR1 is MRHNA and CDR2 is SNTAGT. This CDR3 is built from 13 residues. CDR3 loop: CASSLELQNEQFF. CDR3 DNA sequence: TGTGCCAGCAGTCTAGAACTCCAGAATGAGCAGTTCTTC.

The chain recombines TRBV11-2 with TRBJ2-3; tentatively, D is TRBD1 (5 bases). CDR1 SGHAT and CDR2 FQNNGV come from the germline V gene. The CDR3 spans 14 residues. Trimming took 3 bases from V and 3 from J, leaving 10 bases between them. The DNA of the CDR3 is TGTGCCAGCAGCTTCTTAGGGGAAACAGATACGCAGTATTTT. This gives the protein CASSFLGETDTQYF. The variable domain in full, with the rest retrieved from reference TRBV11-2 and TRBJ2-3, is EAGVAQSPRYKIIEKRQSVAFWCNPISGHATLYWYQQILGQGPKLLIQFQNNGVVDDSQLPKDRFSAERLKGVDSTLKIQPAKLEDSAVYLCASSFLGETDTQYFGPGTRLTVL.